Following are 5 T cell receptor beta chains from one sample sequenced in a study of blood T cell repertoires in COVID-19. Sequencing used immunoSEQ multiplex PCR; TCRdb keeps in-frame clones, though not all of them. The repertoire holds over 250,000 clones, with about nine tenths as singletons. Sequencing was performed on PBMCs or T cells enriched from blood (not recorded which). The receptors were sampled from a woman aged 45-59 years who had recovered from COVID-19.

The chain links TRBV19 to TRBJ2-5; 9 bases align to TRBD1. The germline V gene has CDR1 LNHDA and CDR2 SQIVND (reference sequence). V was pared by 4 bases and J by 7 bases, with 16 bases of the junction left unmatched. The CDR3 contains 17 residues. As DNA, the CDR3 is TGTGCCAGTAGTAGACGCTCCGGGACAGGGCCCGAGGGGACCCAGTACTTC. Its protein is CASSRRSGTGPEGTQYF.

The chain carries TRBV7-2 and TRBJ2-7; TRBD1 is a possible D gene (6 bases). The germline V and J ends were trimmed by 4 bases and 2 bases, with 15 bases remaining between them. CDR3 length equals 15 residues. Per the germline V gene, CDR1 is SGHTA and CDR2 is FQGNSA. The CDR3 coding sequence is TGTGCCAGCAGCTCGCAGGCCCAGGGGCCCTACGAGCAGTACTTC. It yields the protein CASSSQAQGPYEQYF.

The chain has TRBV4-2 and TRBJ2-3; TRBD2 matches at 10 bases. Germline CDR1 is LGHNA and CDR2 is YNFKEQ. Trimming removed 0 bases from V and 7 bases from J; junction bases left unmatched: 10. The CDR3 length is 17 residues. As DNA, the CDR3 is TGTGCCAGCAGCCAAGAGATGGCTAGCGGGAGTAGAAATACGCAGTATTTT. It codes for CASSQEMASGSRNTQYF.

The V gene is TRBV7-2, the J gene TRBJ2-1; D unresolved. This CDR3 has 13 residues. V was pared by 3 bases and J by 6 bases, with 9 bases between. Per germline, CDR1 SGHTA and CDR2 FQGNSA. The CDR3 loop reads CASSLQAGNEQFF. The CDR3 DNA sequence: TGTGCCAGCAGCTTGCAGGCCGGCAATGAGCAGTTCTTC.

The chain carries TRBV2 and TRBJ1-1; maybe TRBD1 (6 bases). V was trimmed by 5 bases and J by 3 bases, leaving 22 bases between them. The CDR3 has 17 residues. Germline V gene sequence: CDR1 SNHLY, CDR2 FYNNEI. The CDR3 DNA sequence: TGTGCCAGCAGTCCACGCGAGGGGACATGGGGTGACACTGAAGCTTTCTTT. Translated, it gives CASSPREGTWGDTEAFF.